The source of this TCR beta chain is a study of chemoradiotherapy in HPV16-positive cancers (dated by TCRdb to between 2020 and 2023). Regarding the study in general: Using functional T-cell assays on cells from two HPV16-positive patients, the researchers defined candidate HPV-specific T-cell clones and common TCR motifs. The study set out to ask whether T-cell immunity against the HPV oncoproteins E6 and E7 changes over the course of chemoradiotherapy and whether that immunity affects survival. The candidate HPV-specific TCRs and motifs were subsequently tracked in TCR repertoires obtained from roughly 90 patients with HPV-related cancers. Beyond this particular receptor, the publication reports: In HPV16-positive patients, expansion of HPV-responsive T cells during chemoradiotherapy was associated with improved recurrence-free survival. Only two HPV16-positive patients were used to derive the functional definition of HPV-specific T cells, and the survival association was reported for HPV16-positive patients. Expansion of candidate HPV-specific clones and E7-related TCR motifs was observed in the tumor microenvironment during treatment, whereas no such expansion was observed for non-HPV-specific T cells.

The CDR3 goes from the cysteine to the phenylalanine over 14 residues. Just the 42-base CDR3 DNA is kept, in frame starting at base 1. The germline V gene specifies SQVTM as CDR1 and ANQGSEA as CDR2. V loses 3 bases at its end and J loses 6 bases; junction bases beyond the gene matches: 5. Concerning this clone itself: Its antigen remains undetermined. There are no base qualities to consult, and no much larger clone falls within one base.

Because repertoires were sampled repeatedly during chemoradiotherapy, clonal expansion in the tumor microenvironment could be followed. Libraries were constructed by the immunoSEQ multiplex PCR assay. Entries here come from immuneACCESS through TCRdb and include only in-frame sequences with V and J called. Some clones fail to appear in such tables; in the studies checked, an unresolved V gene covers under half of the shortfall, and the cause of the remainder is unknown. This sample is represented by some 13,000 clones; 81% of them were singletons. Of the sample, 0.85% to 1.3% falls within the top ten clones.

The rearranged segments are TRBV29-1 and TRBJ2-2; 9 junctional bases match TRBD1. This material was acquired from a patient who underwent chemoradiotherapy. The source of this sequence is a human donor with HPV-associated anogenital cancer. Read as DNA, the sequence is TGCAGCGTTGACGAGACAGGGGGATCCGGGGAGCTGTTTTTT. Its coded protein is CSVDETGGSGELFF.